This T cell receptor (beta chain) was documented in a study of T-cell memory formation after mild COVID-19. Findings and caveats of the study: Certain responding clones were present in pre-infection memory, suggesting participation of cross-reactive memory. Researchers report contracting CD4+ clones mostly in CM and EM, with CD8+ clones in EMRA. Clones contracting day 15 to 85 were balanced CD4/CD8; later expanders leaned CD4+.

TCRdb reprocessed the 5' RACE reads via MiXCR and lists one record per CDR3 protein. The sample carries about 250,000 distinct CDR3 sequences, 15% recorded once. Comment on this clonotype: What it binds is not known.

Germline CDR1 is LGHNA and CDR2 is YSLEER. CDR3 length: 15 amino acids. Trimming left V 0 bases short and J 4 bases short, with 10 bases between. This sequence originates from an adult woman who had mild COVID-19 (a few samples of this study predate the infection). Cell type and time point are not known. Sequences were obtained from PBMCs or a T cell subset sorted from them (not recorded which). This chain connects TRBV4-3 to TRBJ2-1, with a weak D call TRBD2 (6 bases). This CDR3 reads CASSQDLTSYNEQFF. DNA of the CDR3: TGCGCCAGCAGCCAAGATCTGACTAGTTACAATGAGCAGTTCTTC.